The entry below describes one TCR beta chain. Its specificity is not known. The sample is drawn from a study of monozygotic twins with inflammatory bowel disease. The CDR3 is 13 amino acids. Germline-derived CDR1 and CDR2 are SGDLS and YYNGEE. Study-wide findings and caveats: Among the T cells, different subtypes could not be distinguished.

With the 5' RACE reads reprocessed, TCRdb shows one record per CDR3 protein and no DNA. The sample table sets out roughly 320,000 distinct CDR3 sequences. The sequence came from a human donor with ulcerative colitis or Crohn's disease, or a healthy co-twin of an affected twin (not recorded which). V is TRBV9 and J is TRBJ2-3; as DNA is missing, the TRBD1 call by TCRdb cannot be tested. Sequencing used blood. The CDR3 protein is CASGPPQTDTQYF. Full variable domain (outside the CDR3, taken from reference TRBV9 and TRBJ2-3): DSGVTQTPKHLITATGQRVTLRCSPRSGDLSVYWYQQSLDQGLQFLIQYYNGEERAKGNILERFSAQQFPDLHSELNLSSLELGDSALYFCASGPPQTDTQYFGPGTRLTVL.